One sample yielded the 19 T cell receptor beta chains listed below, sequenced in a study of blood T cells in healthy people across ages. Using a J-beta primer mix together with a sample-barcoded 5' primer, a second PCR was run for 7 to 11 cycles. TCRdb reprocessed the 5' RACE reads via MiXCR and lists one record per CDR3 protein. The repertoire includes hundreds of thousands of distinct CDR3 sequences, approximately 31% of them detected once, and approximately 15% sits in the top ten. The sample was blood. The source of these receptors is a woman of 80 years or more in good health.

The chain uses TRBV27 and TRBJ1-1; 7 bases line up with TRBD1. CDR1 is MNHEY and CDR2 is SMNVEV in the germline V gene (reference sequence). The V and J ends lost 6 bases and 0 bases, in that order; junction bases with no gene match: 7. The CDR3 covers 15 residues. This CDR3 is CASRPRQGMNTEAFF. CDR3 DNA: TGTGCCAGCAGGCCCCGACAGGGAATGAACACTGAAGCTTTCTTT.

In regard to this clonotype: This may be a read error, as it is one base from a much larger clone. V gene TRBV13 combines with J gene TRBJ1-1; maybe TRBD1 (6 bases). The CDR3 contains 14 residues. Germline V lookup: CDR1 PRHDT, CDR2 FYEKMQ (reference sequence). Trimming removed 2 bases from V and 6 bases from J, with 13 bases in between. This CDR3 is CASSLPGARAEAFF. DNA of the CDR3: TGTGCCAGCAGCTTACCGGGGGCGCGCGCTGAAGCTTTCTTT.

At least ten counts were recorded for this clonotype. The CDR3 DNA follows: TGTGCCAGCAGTTCGATTCTAGGGGTAAATCAGCCCCAGCATTTT. Translation: CASSSILGVNQPQHF. The chain is built from TRBV27 and TRBJ1-5; possibly TRBD1 for D (5 bases). Germline V gives CDR1 MNHEY, CDR2 SMNVEV (reference sequence). V was trimmed by 4 bases and J by 4 bases, leaving 14 bases between them. This CDR3 contains 15 residues.

The chain joins TRBV29-1 to TRBJ2-1, with 9 bases aligning to TRBD2. In germline, CDR1 is SQVTM, CDR2 ANQGSEA. The CDR3 runs 14 residues. V lost 7 bases to trimming and J lost 7 bases; unmatched junction nucleotides: 11. DNA of the CDR3: TGCAGCGGGGAGTTAGCGGGAGTGGGGAATGAGCAGTTCTTC. This codes for CSGELAGVGNEQFF.

This rearrangement joins TRBV5-1 to TRBJ1-5, with D unclear. The V gene lost 0 bases and the J gene lost 6 bases, with 10 bases spanning the gap. The CDR3 runs 14 residues. Germline CDR1 SGHRS, CDR2 YFSETQ. The DNA for the CDR3 is TGCGCCAGCAGCTTGGGGCAGGCGGGTCAGCCCCAGCATTTT. Its protein is CASSLGQAGQPQHF. The full variable domain, in which reference TRBV5-1 and TRBJ1-5 provide the parts outside the CDR3, is KAGVTQTPRYLIKTRGQQVTLSCSPISGHRSVSWYQQTPGQGLQFLFEYFSETQRNKGNFPGRFSGRQFSNSRSEMNVSTLELGDSALYLCASSLGQAGQPQHFGDGTRLSIL.

The sample holds many counts of this clonotype. Given a much more abundant clone one base away, this may be a read error. The rearrangement uses TRBV7-2 and TRBJ2-6; D is possibly TRBD1 or TRBD2 (6 bases each). The CDR3 loop spans 13 amino acids. The germline V gene has CDR1 SGHTA and CDR2 FQGNSA. The CDR3: CASSLGGANVRTF. The CDR3 DNA reads TGTGCCAGCAGCTTAGGGGGGGCCAACGTCCGGACTTTC.

This clonotype was counted ten times or more. One base away lies a much larger clone, so this may be a sequencing read error. CDR3 protein: CASREGQNYGYTF. In DNA, the CDR3 is TGTGCCAGCAGGGAAGGACAGAACTATGGCTACACCTTC. J is TRBJ1-2 and V is TRBV25-1, with a weak D call TRBD1 (6 bases). V lost 6 bases to trimming and J lost 2 bases, with 10 bases between them. Germline values: CDR1 MGHDK, CDR2 SYGVNS. The CDR3 loop spans 13 amino acids.

Notes on this clonotype: At one boundary the junction diverges from the germline segment, which might be a read error. The gene calls are TRBV7-8 and TRBJ1-5; D uncertain. This CDR3 is built from 13 residues. Germline V gene data show CDR1 as SGHVS and CDR2 as FQNEAQ. CDR3 residues: CASSLGGNQPRHF. For the CDR3, the DNA is TGTGCCAGCAGCTTAGGCGGGAATCAGCCCCGGCATTTT.

The chain combines TRBV7-3 with TRBJ2-2, with D possibly matching TRBD1 (6 bases). The CDR3 is made up of 16 amino acids. CDR1 is SGHTA, CDR2 FQGTGA, per germline. V was pared by 1 base and J by 6 bases, with 15 bases between. The CDR3 loop is CASSLKPTGLAGELFF. The DNA of the CDR3 is TGTGCCAGCAGCTTAAAACCGACAGGTTTAGCCGGGGAGCTGTTTTTT.

This clonotype came up many times. The chain uses TRBV4-3 and TRBJ2-1; 13 nucleotides match TRBD2. V lost 4 bases to trimming and J lost 4 bases; unmatched junction nucleotides: 4. This CDR3 comprises 16 residues. Germline V gene lookup returns CDR1 LGHNA and CDR2 YSLEER. CDR3 nucleotide sequence: TGCGCCAGCAGCCGCTCACTAGCGGGGGGGTACAATGAGCAGTTCTTC. Residues: CASSRSLAGGYNEQFF.

This clonotype was picked up many times. The V gene is TRBV2, the J gene TRBJ2-1; the D gene is possibly TRBD2 (7 bases). Germline V CDR1 and CDR2: SNHLY, FYNNEI. V lost 6 bases and J 10 bases, leaving 19 bases between the germline ends. The CDR3 runs 14 residues. This CDR3 reads CASSQSGGASEQFF. The CDR3 bases are TGTGCCAGCAGCCAGAGTGGGGGGGCTTCGGAGCAGTTCTTC.

The count of this clonotype is one. This chain links TRBV21-1 with TRBJ2-4; TRBD2, the D gene given by the table, was not confirmed from the DNA. The end of the DNA fits TRBJ2-7 better, so the J call may be wrong. TRBV21-1 is deemed a pseudogene. This CDR3 comprises 12 residues. The CDR3 spells CASSLRAYEQYF. The CDR3 DNA follows: TGTGCCAGCAGTCTGAGGGCCTACGAGCAGTACTTC.

This clonotype was recorded at least ten times. The chain is built from TRBV6-2 or TRBV6-3 and TRBJ2-5; 9 positions match TRBD1. The trim removed 8 bases at V and 3 bases at J, leaving 7 bases unmatched. The CDR3 sequence is 14 residues long. The V gene's germline CDR1 is MNHEY and CDR2 SVGEGT. This chain's CDR3 is CASFPQGAEETQYF. The CDR3, as DNA: TGTGCCAGCTTTCCACAGGGGGCAGAAGAGACCCAGTACTTC.

In its sample, this clonotype was seen many times. The chain employs TRBV20-1 and TRBJ2-7, with 7 bases aligning to TRBD1. The CDR3 is made up of 13 amino acids. V lost 6 bases, J lost 0 bases, and 5 bases stayed unmatched. Germline V gene data show CDR1 as DFQATT and CDR2 as SNEGSKA (reference sequence). CDR3 loop: CSALRDSSYEQYF. The CDR3 DNA reads TGCAGTGCCCTCCGGGACAGCTCCTACGAGCAGTACTTC.

Worth noting for this clonotype: It may be a read error: a sequence one base away is much more abundant. This chain uses TRBV7-9 with TRBJ1-4; D is possibly TRBD1 (5 bases). Trimming pared 4 bases from V and 7 bases from J, leaving 16 bases between. CDR3 length: 15 amino acids. CDR1 is SEHNR and CDR2 is FQNEAQ in the germline V gene (reference sequence). The CDR3 reads CASSSNGDRTEKLFF. CDR3 sequence (DNA): TGTGCCAGCAGCTCGAATGGGGACCGGACTGAAAAACTGTTTTTT.

This clonotype was picked up many times. The gene calls are TRBV27 and TRBJ2-5, with 7 positions matching TRBD1. The V gene's germline CDR1 is MNHEY and CDR2 SMNVEV (reference sequence). J was trimmed by 5 bases and V by 0 bases; bases with no gene match: 6. The CDR3 contains 15 residues. The CDR3 nucleotides read TGTGCCAGCAGTTTATCTGACAGGGTGGTGGAGACCCAGTACTTC. It translates to CASSLSDRVVETQYF.

This clonotype occurred many times. The rearrangement uses TRBV5-1 and TRBJ1-1, with D unclear. The CDR3 is made up of 13 amino acids. The V end lost 0 bases, the J end lost 0 bases, and 3 bases lay between the germline ends. Germline V gene sequence: CDR1 SGHRS, CDR2 YFSETQ. The CDR3 is CASSLVLNTEAFF. The CDR3, as DNA: TGCGCCAGCAGCTTGGTTCTGAACACTGAAGCTTTCTTT.

As for this clonotype: With a much larger clone just one base away, this may be a read error. The V and J genes are TRBV21-1 and TRBJ2-1; TRBD1, the table's D call, was not compared with the DNA. TRBV21-1 is given as a pseudogene. The CDR3 runs 14 residues. This CDR3 reads CASPGTRHNNEQFF. The CDR3 DNA follows: TGTGCCAGCCCCGGGACAAGGCACAACAATGAGCAGTTCTTC.

The chain carries TRBV7-2 and TRBJ2-2, with 12 bases matching TRBD1. This CDR3 spans 16 amino acids. V trimming: 5 bases; J trimming: 4 bases; junction bases outside the gene matches: 5. Germline V CDR1 and CDR2: SGHTA, FQGNSA. The CDR3 sequence: CASSTGQGAVTGELFF. The CDR3 bases are TGTGCCAGCAGCACGGGACAGGGGGCCGTCACCGGGGAGCTGTTTTTT.